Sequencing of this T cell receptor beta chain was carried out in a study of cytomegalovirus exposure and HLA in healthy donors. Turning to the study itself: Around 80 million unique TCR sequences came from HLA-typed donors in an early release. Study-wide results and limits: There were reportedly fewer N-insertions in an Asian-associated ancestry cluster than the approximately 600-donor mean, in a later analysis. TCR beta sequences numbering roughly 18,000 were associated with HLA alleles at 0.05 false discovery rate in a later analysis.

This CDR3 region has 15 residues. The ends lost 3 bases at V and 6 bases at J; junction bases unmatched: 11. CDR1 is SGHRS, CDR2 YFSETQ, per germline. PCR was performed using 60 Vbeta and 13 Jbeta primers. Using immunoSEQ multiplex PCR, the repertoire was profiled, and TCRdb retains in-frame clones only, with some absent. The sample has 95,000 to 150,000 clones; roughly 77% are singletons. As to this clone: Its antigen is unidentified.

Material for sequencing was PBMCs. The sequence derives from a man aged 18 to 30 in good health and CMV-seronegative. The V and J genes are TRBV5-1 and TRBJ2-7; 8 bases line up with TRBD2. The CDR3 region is CASSSPGGDPREQYF. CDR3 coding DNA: TGCGCCAGCAGCTCCCCCGGGGGGGACCCTCGCGAGCAGTACTTC.